This paragraph reports one T cell receptor beta chain. This clone's antigen is unknown. No quality values exist for individual bases; no much larger clone is one base distant. The method behind the library was multiplex PCR. These reads were obtained on an Illumina HiSeq 4000. TCR beta libraries were built with iRepertoire HTBI primers and Arm-PCR amplification of CDR3 regions. Before sequencing, the PCR products went through gel purification. As for the original processing: Gene usage analysis of CDR3 amino acid clonotypes relied on the 55 to 80 TRBV and 14 TRBJ segments identified across samples. COPE and FqMerger were used to merge the filtered high-quality paired reads into contigs. BLAST was used to align contigs to IMGT TRBV, TRBD and TRBJ reference genes, and CDR3 was defined according to IMGT. Highly expanded clones were defined as clonotypes with a frequency above 0.1%. Shannon entropy served as the measure of repertoire diversity, while the Gini coefficient captured V-J evenness. Clonotypes shared by more than one individual were considered public. TCRdb reprocessed the public reads (quality trimming at Q25 with fastp, clone calling with MiXCR) and kept in-frame beta chains. Entries that share a CDR3 protein sequence are merged under the most common genes and DNA. The V and J calls reflect TCRdb's pipeline rather than the authors' work. Recorded for this sample are 350,000 to 550,000 distinct CDR3 sequences; approximately 14% of them occurred a single time. Clones ranked in the top ten supply around a sixth of the sample.

These data belong to a study of regulatory T cells in long-lasting Graves disease (dated by TCRdb to the early 2020s). As for the study more broadly: In the newly diagnosed Graves' disease group, patients had been taking antithyroid drugs for less than 3 months. This study used TCR sequencing and RNA sequencing of peripheral blood to compare persistent Graves' disease patients against newly diagnosed Graves' disease patients. The study was registered as a clinical trial and conducted in China. A total of roughly 35 samples underwent TCR sequencing: approximately 13 from persistent and roughly 20 from newly diagnosed Graves' disease patients. The investigation overall reported the following: Sequencing and analysis were restricted to the TCR beta chain. More public clonotypes were shared among persistent patients (under 3,000) than among newly diagnosed patients (approximately 1,000). Compared with newly diagnosed patients, patients with persistent Graves' disease had lower TCR Shannon entropy and fewer highly expanded clones, which suggests clonal expansion. The authors acknowledged the small sample size as a limitation that may reduce accuracy. The study examined only peripheral blood because the primary lesion, thyroid tissue, could not be accessed. Preferential use of TRBV28, TRBJ1-2 and TRBJ2-5 was observed in persistent disease, whereas TRBV20-1 and TRBJ2-1 were favored in newly diagnosed disease.

The meaning of the sample's time point label: newly diagnosed GD, antithyroid drugs for less than 3 months. For both TCR sequencing and RNA sequencing, RNA was extracted from PBMCs in TRIzol. The diagnosis of Graves' disease was made according to American Thyroid Association guidelines. Recruitment of patients was carried out at an endocrinology department in Xi'an, China. Each patient gave about 9.1 milliliters of peripheral blood, collected in an EDTA anticoagulant tube. Ficoll Paque Plus density gradient separation was used to isolate PBMCs, and no additional T cell sorting was done. An Agilent 2100 Bioanalyzer and agarose gel were used to check RNA quality, and a NanoDrop 2000 was used to measure RNA concentration. In the germline V gene (reference sequence), CDR1 corresponds to DFQATT and CDR2 to SNEGSKA. Trimming takes 5 bases from V and 3 bases from J, and the germline ends sit 14 bases apart. From the cysteine through the phenylalanine, the CDR3 covers 14 amino acids. The kept DNA is CDR3 alone, 42 bases in frame from the first base.

These sequences were also reported in another study, on T cells in Graves' hyperthyroidism and ophthalmopathy. The second source states: Graves' hyperthyroidism was defined as stable when no progression to ophthalmopathy occurred over 18 months of follow-up. Hyperthyroidism patients were newly diagnosed, had a disease duration of under 2 months, and were aged 18 to 65 years. Exclusion was applied to patients with uncontrolled infections, other autoimmune diseases, pregnancy or lactation. Clinical symptoms, serum thyroxine and TRAb, thyroid ultrasound, and orbital computed tomography formed the basis for the diagnoses. For the first round of RT-PCR on the TCR CDR3, the HTBI primer set was used together with the Qiagen OneStep RT-PCR kit. Most expanded thyroid clonotypes (frequency above 0.001) were also found in blood, which suggests that blood repertoires may mirror thyroid immune responses. A model built on a 13 V-J signature distinguished ophthalmopathy from stable hyperthyroidism, reaching about 88% sensitivity and approximately 83% specificity in cross-validation and 80%/75% in testing. In validation, the model predicted progression to ophthalmopathy a median of 6.5 months before onset, with about 71% sensitivity and just under 75% specificity. To identify TCR V-J signatures that set the groups apart, the researchers used a discovery cohort of 95 to 100 patients, made up of under 45 with Graves' ophthalmopathy and about 55 with stable Graves' hyperthyroidism. An independent validation cohort of about 20 hyperthyroidism patients and about 15 patients who later progressed to ophthalmopathy tested prospective prediction of ophthalmopathy. The 100 or so discovery patients were randomly split 7:3 into training and test sets. The study also compared thyroid tissue and blood T-cell repertoires from several Graves' hyperthyroidism patients. After blood sampling, hyperthyroidism patients were treated with methimazole at a starting dose of 30 mg daily, and ophthalmopathy patients were treated with high-dose intravenous methylprednisolone. Libraries were constructed in a second round of multiplex PCR, after which size selection and purification were carried out. Sequencing of the libraries was done on an Illumina HiSeq2000 using paired-end 100 bp reads. Raw data were processed with SOAPnuke, discarding reads with adapters, uncalled bases, mean Phred below 15, or no exact constant-primer or identifier match. COPE v1.2.5 was used to merge the high-quality paired reads, and each unique nucleotide sequence was defined as a clonotype. MiTCR v1.1 was used to align clonotypes to the IMGT TRBV, TRBD and TRBJ reference segments. Analysis was restricted to V-J combinations with a frequency above 0.0001, which covered roughly 99% of repertoires. The TCS score was defined as the ratio of F50 (clonal expansion) to E x V (chaos), calculated using BLOSUM62-based TCRdist between CDR3 peptides within each V-J. Welch's t-statistics and random forest reduced roughly 530 V-J features to 10 to 15, which were used in a naive Bayes classifier (R e1071). Sample size was not statistically predetermined, and investigators were not blinded to group allocation. The paper reports TCR Vbeta CDR3 sequencing of approximately 140 peripheral blood samples: around 41 ophthalmopathy, approximately 74 hyperthyroidism and approximately 17 progressor patients.

Specimen: peripheral blood mononuclear cells (PBMCs), collected at new diagnosis, from a patient treated with antithyroid drugs. The chain is encoded by TRBV20-1 joined to TRBJ1-5, with the D segment identity uncertain. The sequence was obtained from a woman aged 45-65 years with Graves disease. Donor details come from another sample of the same person, matched by shared clones. The DNA sequence follows: TGCAGTGCTGAGAACTACAGAGACAATCAGCCCCAGCATTTT. It translates to CSAENYRDNQPQHF.